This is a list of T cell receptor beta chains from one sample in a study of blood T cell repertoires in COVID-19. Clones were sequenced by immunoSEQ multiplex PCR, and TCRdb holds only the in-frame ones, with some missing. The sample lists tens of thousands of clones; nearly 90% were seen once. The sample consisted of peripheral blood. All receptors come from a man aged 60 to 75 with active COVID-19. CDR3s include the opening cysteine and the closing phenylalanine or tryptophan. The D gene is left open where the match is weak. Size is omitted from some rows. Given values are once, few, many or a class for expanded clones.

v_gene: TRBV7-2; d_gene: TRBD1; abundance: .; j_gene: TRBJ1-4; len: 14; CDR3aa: CASSLGRGNEKLFF; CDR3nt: TGTGCCAGCAGCTTAGGCAGGGGGAATGAAAAACTGTTTTTT
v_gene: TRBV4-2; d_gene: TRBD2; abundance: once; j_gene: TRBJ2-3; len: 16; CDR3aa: CASTRAGTKSADTQYF; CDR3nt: TGTGCCAGCACCCGTGCCGGGACTAAGAGCGCAGATACGCAGTATTTT
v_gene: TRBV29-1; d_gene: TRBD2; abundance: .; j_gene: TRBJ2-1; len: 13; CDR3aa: CSVLAGVDNEQFF; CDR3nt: TGCAGCGTGCTAGCGGGAGTGGACAATGAGCAGTTCTTC
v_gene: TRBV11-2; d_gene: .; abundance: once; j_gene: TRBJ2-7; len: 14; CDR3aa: CASSLERVGSGQYF; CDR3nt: TGTGCCAGCAGCTTAGAAAGGGTGGGAAGCGGGCAGTACTTC
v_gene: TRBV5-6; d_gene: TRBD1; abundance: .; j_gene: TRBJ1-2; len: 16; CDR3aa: CASSPLGQGAFYGYTF; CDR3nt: TGTGCCAGCAGCCCACTAGGACAGGGGGCTTTCTATGGTTACACCTTC
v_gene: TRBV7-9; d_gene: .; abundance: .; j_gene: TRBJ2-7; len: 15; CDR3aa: CASSPAVEGSYEQYF; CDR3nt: TGTGCCAGCAGCCCTGCGGTTGAGGGATCCTACGAGCAGTACTTC
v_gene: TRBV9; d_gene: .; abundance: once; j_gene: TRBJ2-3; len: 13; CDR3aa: CASSVSGTDTQYF; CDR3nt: TGTGCCAGCAGCGTCAGCGGGACAGATACGCAGTATTTT
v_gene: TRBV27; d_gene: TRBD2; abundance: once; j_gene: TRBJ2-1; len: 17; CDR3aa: CASSLFPSGASYNEQFF; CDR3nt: TGTGCCAGCAGTTTATTTCCTAGCGGGGCATCCTACAATGAGCAGTTCTTC
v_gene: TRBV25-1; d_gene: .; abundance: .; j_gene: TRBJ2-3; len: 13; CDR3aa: CASSESDRTPQYF; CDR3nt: TGTGCCAGCAGTGAATCGGACAGAACCCCGCAGTATTTT
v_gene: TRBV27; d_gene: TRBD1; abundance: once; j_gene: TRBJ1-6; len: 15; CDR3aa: CASSSDRTGNSPLHF; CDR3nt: TGTGCCAGCAGTTCGGACAGGACGGGGAATTCACCCCTCCACTTT
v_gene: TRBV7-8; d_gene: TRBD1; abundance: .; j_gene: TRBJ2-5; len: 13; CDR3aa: CASSLDRVETQYF; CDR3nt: TGTGCCAGCAGCCTAGACAGGGTGGAGACCCAGTACTTC
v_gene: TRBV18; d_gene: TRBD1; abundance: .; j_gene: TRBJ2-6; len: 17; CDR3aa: CASSPGQPFSGANVLTF; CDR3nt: TGTGCCAGCTCGCCGGGACAGCCATTCTCTGGGGCCAACGTCCTGACTTTC
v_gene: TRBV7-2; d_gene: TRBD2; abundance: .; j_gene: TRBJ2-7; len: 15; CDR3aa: CASSPLAGNSYEQYF; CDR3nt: TGTGCCAGCAGCCCACTAGCGGGGAACTCCTACGAGCAGTACTTC
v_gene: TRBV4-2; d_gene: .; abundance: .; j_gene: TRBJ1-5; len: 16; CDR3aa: CASSQEEDGSNQPQHF; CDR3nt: TGTGCCAGCAGCCAAGAAGAGGATGGTAGCAATCAGCCCCAGCATTTT
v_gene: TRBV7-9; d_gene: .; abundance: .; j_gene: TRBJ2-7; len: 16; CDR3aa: CASSQLDSGTSYEQYF; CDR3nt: TGTGCCAGCAGCCAACTTGATAGCGGTACCTCCTACGAGCAGTACTTC
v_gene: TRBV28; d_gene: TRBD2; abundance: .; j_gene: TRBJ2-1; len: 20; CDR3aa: CASTPGPWTSGRTSYNEQFF; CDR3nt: TGTGCCAGCACCCCCGGGCCCTGGACTAGCGGGAGGACTTCCTACAATGAGCAGTTCTTC
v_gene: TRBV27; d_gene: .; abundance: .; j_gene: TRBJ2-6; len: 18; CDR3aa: CASSLFARSDTGANVLTF; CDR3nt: TGTGCCAGCAGTTTATTTGCGCGAAGCGATACTGGGGCCAACGTCCTGACTTTC
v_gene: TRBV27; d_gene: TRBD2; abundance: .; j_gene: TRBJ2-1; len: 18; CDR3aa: CASSDGTPKTSGRPSRFF; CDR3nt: TGTGCCAGCAGTGATGGGACACCAAAGACTAGCGGGAGGCCCTCCAGGTTCTTC
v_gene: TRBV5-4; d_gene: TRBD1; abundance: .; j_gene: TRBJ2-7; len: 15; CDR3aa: CASSQGTGSSYEQYF; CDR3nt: TGTGCCAGCAGCCAAGGGACAGGGAGTTCCTACGAGCAGTACTTC